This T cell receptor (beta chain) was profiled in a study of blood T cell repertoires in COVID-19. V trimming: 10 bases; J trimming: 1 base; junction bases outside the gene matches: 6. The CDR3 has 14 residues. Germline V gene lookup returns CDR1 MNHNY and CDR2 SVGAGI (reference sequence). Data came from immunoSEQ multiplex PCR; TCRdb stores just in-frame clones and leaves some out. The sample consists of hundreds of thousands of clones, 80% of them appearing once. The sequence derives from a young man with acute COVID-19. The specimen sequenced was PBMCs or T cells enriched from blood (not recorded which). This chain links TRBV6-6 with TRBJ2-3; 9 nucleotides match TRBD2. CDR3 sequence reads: CAIQRGVGTDTQYF. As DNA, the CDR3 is TGTGCCATCCAGCGGGGGGTTGGCACAGATACGCAGTATTTT.